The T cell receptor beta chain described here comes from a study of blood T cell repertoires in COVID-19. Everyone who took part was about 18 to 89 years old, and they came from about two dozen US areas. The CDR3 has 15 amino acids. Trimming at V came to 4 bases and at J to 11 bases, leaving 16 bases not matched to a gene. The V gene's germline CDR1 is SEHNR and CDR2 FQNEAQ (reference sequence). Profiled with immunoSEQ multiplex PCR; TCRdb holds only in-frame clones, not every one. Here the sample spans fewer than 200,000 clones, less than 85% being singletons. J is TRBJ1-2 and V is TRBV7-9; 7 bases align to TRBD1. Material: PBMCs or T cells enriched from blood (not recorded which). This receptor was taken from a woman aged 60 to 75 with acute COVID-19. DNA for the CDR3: TGTGCCAGCAGCTCATCAACGGGGACAGCGCCGTGGTACACCTTC. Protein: CASSSSTGTAPWYTF. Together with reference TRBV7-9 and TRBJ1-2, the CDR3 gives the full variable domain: DTGVSQNPRHKITKRGQNVTFRCDPISEHNRLYWYRQTLGQGPEFLTYFQNEAQLEKSRLLSDRFSAERPKGSFSTLEIQRTEQGDSAMYLCASSSSTGTAPWYTFGSGTRLTVV.